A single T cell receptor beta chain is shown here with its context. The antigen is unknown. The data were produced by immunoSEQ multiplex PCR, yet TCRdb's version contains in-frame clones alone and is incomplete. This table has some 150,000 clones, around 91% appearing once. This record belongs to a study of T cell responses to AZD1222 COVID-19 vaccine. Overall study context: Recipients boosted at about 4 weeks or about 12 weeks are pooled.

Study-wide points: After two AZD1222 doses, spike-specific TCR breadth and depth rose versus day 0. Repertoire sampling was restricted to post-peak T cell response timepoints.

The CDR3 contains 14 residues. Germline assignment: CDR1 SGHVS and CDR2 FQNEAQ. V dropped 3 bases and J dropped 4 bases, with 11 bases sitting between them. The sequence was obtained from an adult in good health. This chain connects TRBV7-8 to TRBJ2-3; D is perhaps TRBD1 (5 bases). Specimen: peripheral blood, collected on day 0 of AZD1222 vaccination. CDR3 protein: CASSFSRASDTQYF. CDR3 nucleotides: TGTGCCAGCAGCTTTTCCAGGGCATCAGATACGCAGTATTTT.